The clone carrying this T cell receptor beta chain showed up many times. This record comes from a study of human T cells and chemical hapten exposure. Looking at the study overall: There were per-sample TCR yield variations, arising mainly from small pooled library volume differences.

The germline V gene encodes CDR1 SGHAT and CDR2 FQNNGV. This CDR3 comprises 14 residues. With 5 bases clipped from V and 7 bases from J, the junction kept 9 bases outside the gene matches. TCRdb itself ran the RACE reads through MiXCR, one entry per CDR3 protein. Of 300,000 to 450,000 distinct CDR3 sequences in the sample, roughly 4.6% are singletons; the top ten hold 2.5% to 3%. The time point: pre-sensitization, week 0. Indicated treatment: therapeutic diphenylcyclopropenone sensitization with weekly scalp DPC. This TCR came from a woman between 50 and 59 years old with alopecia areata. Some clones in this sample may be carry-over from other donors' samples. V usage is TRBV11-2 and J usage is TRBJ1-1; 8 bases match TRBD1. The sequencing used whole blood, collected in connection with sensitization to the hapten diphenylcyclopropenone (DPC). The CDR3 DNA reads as TGTGCCAGCAGCCTCCGTCCTGGACAGGGTGAAGCTTTCTTT. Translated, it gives CASSLRPGQGEAFF.